The clone carrying this TCR beta chain was seen repeatedly, ten times or more. Its antigen is as yet unknown. Between the trimmed V and J ends, which lost 3 bases and 2 bases, there was a span of 26 bases. Germline CDR1 SGHRS, CDR2 YFSETQ. The CDR3 covers 19 residues. This specimen belongs to a study of Graves' ophthalmopathy and Graves' hyperthyroidism. The overall study: Peripheral blood was obtained at first diagnosis, ahead of any treatment. Study-wide findings and caveats: Sensitivity of roughly 88% and specificity of less than 82% were achieved when a 13-signature model separated ophthalmopathy from stable hyperthyroidism. Ophthalmopathy progression predictions by the model showed approximately 79% specificity and 70.59% sensitivity. In blood, most expanded thyroid clonotypes above 0.001 frequency were also detected.

Using RNA transcripts, the TCR beta CDR3 regions were amplified. After a first-round RT-PCR with HTBI primers, a second-round multiplex PCR was run. Each CDR3 protein gets one entry after TCRdb re-called the multiplex PCR reads with MiXCR. The sample has over 450,000 distinct CDR3 sequences, approximately 15% seen once. The chain has TRBV5-1 and TRBJ1-2; D gene uncertain. This sequence was found in a woman aged 30 to 39 with Graves' ophthalmopathy. Sequencing used blood. The CDR3 DNA reads as TGCGCCAGCAGCTGGTACCCTGAGGCAGCGATATTTTCGAACTATGGCTACACCTTC. This sequence encodes CASSWYPEAAIFSNYGYTF.